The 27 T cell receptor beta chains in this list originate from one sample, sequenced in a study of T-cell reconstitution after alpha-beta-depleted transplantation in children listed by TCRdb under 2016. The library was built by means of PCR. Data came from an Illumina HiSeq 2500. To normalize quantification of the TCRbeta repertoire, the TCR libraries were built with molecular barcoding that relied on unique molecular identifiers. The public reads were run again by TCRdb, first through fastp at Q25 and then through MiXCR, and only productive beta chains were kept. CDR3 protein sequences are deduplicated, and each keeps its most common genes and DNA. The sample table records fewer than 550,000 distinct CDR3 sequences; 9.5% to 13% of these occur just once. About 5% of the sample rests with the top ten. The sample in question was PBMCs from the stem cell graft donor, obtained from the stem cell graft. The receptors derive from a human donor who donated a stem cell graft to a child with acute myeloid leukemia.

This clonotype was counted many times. The CDR3 sequence is CASRRTSDDNEQFF. CDR3 coding DNA: TGTGCCAGCCGCAGGACTAGCGATGACAATGAGCAGTTCTTC. The V call is TRBV18, the J call TRBJ2-1; 9 bases are a match to TRBD2. Trimming took 8 bases from V and 5 from J; bases not matched to a gene: 7. CDR1 is KGHSH and CDR2 is LQKENI in the germline V gene. This CDR3 is 14 amino acids long.

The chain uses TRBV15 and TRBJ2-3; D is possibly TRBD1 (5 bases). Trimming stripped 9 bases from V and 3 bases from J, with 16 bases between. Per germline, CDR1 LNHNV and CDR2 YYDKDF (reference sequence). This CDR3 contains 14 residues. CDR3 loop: CATEPGRGTDTQYF. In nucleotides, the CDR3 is TGTGCCACTGAGCCAGGGCGCGGAACAGATACGCAGTATTTT.

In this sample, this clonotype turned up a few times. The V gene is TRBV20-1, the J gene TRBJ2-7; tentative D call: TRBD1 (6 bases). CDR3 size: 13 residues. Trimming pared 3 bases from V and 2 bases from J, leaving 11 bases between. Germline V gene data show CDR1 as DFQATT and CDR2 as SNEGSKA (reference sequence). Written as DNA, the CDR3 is TGCAGTGCTAGTCGGGACAAAACCTACGAGCAGTACTTC. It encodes CSASRDKTYEQYF.

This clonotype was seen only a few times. Here the CDR3 reads CASSSDRGGGKLFF. The CDR3 region has the DNA TGTGCCAGCAGCTCGGACAGGGGAGGGGGAAAACTGTTTTTT. The chain has TRBV7-2 and TRBJ1-4; 9 bases align to TRBD1. V dropped 4 bases and J dropped 10; count of bases not matched to a gene: 7. Per the germline V gene, CDR1 is SGHTA and CDR2 is FQGNSA. The CDR3 extends over 14 amino acids.

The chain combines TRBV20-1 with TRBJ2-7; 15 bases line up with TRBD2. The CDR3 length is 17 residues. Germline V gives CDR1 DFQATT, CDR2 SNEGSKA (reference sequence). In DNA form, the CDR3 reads TGCTGCGCTTGGGGAGGGACTAGCGGGAGGTCAATCTACGAGCAGTACTTC. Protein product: CCAWGGTSGRSIYEQYF.

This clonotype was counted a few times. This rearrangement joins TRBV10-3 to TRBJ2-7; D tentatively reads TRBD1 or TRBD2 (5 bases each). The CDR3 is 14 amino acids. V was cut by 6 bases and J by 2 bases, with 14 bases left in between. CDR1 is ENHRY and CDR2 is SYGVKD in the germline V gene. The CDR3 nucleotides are TGTGCCATCAGGGCCGGGACGGCGACCTACGAGCAGTACTTC. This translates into CAIRAGTATYEQYF.

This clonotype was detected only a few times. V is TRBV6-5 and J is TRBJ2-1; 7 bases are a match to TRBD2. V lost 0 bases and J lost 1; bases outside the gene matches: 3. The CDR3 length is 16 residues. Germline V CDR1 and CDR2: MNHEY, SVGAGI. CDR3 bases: TGTGCCAGCAGTTACTCGTGGGGAGGGTCCTACAATGAGCAGTTCTTC. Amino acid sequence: CASSYSWGGSYNEQFF.

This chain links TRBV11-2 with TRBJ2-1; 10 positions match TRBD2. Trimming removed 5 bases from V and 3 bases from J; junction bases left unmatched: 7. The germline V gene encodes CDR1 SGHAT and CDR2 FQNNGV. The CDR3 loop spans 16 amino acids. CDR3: CASSQLAGSIYNEQFF. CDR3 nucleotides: TGTGCCAGCAGCCAACTAGCGGGATCTATCTACAATGAGCAGTTCTTC. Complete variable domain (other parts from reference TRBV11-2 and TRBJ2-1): EAGVAQSPRYKIIEKRQSVAFWCNPISGHATLYWYQQILGQGPKLLIQFQNNGVVDDSQLPKDRFSAERLKGVDSTLKIQPAKLEDSAVYLCASSQLAGSIYNEQFFGPGTRLTVL.

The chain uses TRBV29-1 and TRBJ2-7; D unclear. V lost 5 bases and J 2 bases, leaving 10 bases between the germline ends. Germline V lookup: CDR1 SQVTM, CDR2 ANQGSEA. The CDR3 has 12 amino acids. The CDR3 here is CSVKRPPYEQYF. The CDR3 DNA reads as TGCAGCGTTAAAAGACCCCCCTACGAGCAGTACTTC.

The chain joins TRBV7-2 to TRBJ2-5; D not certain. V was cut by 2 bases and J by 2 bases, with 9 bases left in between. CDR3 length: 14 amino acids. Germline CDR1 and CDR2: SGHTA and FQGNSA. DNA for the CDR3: TGTGCCAGCAGCTTATCTGGGCGGCAAGAGACCCAGTACTTC. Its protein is CASSLSGRQETQYF.

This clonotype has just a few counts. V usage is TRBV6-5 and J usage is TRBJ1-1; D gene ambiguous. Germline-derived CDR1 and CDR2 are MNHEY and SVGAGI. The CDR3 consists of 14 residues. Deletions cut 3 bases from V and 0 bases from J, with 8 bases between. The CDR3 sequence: CASSYVQLNTEAFF. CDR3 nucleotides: TGTGCCAGCAGTTATGTACAGTTGAACACTGAAGCTTTCTTT.

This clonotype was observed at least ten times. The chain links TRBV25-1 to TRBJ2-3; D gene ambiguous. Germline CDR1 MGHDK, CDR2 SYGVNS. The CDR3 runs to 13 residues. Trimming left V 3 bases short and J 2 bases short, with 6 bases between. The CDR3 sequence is CASSDGVTDTQYF. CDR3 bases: TGTGCCAGCAGTGATGGGGTCACAGATACGCAGTATTTT.

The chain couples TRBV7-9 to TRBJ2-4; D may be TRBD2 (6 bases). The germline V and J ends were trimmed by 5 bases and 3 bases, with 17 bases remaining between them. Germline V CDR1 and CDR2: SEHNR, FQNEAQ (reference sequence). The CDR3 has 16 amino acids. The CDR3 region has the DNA TGTGCCAGCAGCCCCCCGGAGGGGCGGGGCAAAAACATTCAGTACTTC. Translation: CASSPPEGRGKNIQYF. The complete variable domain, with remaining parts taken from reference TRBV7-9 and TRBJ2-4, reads DTGVSQNPRHKITKRGQNVTFRCDPISEHNRLYWYRQTLGQGPEFLTYFQNEAQLEKSRLLSDRFSAERPKGSFSTLEIQRTEQGDSAMYLCASSPPEGRGKNIQYFGAGTRLSVL.

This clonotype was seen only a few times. For the CDR3, the DNA is TGCAGCGGGGGGGGACTAGCGGGACAAGAGACCCAGTACTTC. Its translation is CSGGGLAGQETQYF. This chain uses TRBV29-1 with TRBJ2-5, with 13 bases identical to TRBD2. The CDR3 is made up of 14 amino acids. V lost 7 bases to trimming and J lost 2 bases; unmatched junction nucleotides: 4. Germline CDR1 is SQVTM and CDR2 is ANQGSEA.

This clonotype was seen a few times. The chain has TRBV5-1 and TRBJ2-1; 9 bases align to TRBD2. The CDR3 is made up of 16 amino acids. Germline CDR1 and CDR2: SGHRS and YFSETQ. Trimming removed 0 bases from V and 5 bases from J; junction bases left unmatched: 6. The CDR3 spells CASSLVPSGINNEQFF. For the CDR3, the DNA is TGCGCCAGCAGCTTGGTTCCTAGCGGGATCAACAATGAGCAGTTCTTC. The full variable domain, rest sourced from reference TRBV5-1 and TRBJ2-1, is KAGVTQTPRYLIKTRGQQVTLSCSPISGHRSVSWYQQTPGQGLQFLFEYFSETQRNKGNFPGRFSGRQFSNSRSEMNVSTLELGDSALYLCASSLVPSGINNEQFFGPGTRLTVL.

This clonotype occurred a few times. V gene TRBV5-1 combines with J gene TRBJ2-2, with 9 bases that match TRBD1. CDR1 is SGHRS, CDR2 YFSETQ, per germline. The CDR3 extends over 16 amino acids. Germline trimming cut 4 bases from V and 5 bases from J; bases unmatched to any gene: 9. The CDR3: CASSRTPGQGTGELFF. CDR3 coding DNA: TGCGCCAGCAGCCGGACCCCGGGACAGGGTACCGGGGAGCTGTTTTTT.

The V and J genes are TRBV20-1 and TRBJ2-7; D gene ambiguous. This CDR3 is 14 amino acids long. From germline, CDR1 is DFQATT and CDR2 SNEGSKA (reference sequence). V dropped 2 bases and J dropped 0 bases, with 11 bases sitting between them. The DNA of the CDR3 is TGCAGTGCTAGACCTCGCGCCCTCTCCTACGAGCAGTACTTC. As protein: CSARPRALSYEQYF.

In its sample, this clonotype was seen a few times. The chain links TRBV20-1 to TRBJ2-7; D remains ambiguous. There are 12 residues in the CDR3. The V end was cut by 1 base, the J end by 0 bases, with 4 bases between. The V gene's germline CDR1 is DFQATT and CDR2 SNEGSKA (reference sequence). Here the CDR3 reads CSARGVSYEQYF. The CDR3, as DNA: TGCAGTGCTAGAGGGGTCTCCTACGAGCAGTACTTC.

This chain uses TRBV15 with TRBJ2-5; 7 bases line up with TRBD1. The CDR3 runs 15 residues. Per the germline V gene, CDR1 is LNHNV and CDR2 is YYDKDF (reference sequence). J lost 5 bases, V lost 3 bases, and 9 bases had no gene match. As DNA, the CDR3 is TGTGCCACCAGCAGCCTAGGACAGGCAGAGGAGACCCAGTACTTC. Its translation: CATSSLGQAEETQYF.

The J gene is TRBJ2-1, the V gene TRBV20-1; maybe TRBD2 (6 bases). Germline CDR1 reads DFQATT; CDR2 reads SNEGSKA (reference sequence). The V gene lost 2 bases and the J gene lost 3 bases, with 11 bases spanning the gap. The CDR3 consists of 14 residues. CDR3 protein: CSARSLASYNEQFF. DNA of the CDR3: TGCAGTGCTAGATCCCTAGCGAGCTACAATGAGCAGTTCTTC.

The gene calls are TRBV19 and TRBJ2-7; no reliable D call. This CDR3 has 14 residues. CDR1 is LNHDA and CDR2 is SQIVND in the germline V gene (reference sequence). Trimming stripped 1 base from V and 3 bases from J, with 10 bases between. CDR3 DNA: TGTGCCAGTAGTATAGCGGGTTCCTTCTACGAGCAGTACTTC. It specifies CASSIAGSFYEQYF.

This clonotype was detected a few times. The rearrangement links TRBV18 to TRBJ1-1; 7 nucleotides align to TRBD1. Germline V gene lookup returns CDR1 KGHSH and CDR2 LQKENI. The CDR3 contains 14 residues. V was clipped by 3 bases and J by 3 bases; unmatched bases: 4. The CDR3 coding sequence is TGTGCCAGCTCACCTAACAGGGGTTACACTGAAGCTTTCTTT. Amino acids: CASSPNRGYTEAFF.

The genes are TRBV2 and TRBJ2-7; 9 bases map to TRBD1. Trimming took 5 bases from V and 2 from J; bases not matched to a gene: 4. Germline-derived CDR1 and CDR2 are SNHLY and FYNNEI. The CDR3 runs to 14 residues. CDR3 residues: CASSIRDRAYEQYV. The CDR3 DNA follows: TGTGCCAGCAGTATCCGGGACAGGGCCTACGAGCAGTACGTC.

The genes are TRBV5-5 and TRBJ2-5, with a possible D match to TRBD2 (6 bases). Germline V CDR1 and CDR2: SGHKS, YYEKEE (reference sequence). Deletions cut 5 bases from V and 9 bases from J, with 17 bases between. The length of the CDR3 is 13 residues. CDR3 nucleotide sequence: TGTGCCAGCAGGGCTGGGGCCTGGGGGGCCCAGTACTTC. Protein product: CASRAGAWGAQYF.

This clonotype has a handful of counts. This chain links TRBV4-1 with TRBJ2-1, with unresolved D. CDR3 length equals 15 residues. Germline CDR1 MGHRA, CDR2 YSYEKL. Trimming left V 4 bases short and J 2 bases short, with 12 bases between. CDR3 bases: TGCGCCAGCAGCCCTTCAATCTCCGCCTACAATGAGCAGTTCTTC. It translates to CASSPSISAYNEQFF.

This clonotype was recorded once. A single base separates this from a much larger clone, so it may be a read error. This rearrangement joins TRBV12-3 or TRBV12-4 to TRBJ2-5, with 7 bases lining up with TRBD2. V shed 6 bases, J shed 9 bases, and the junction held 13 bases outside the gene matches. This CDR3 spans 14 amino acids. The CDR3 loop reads CASSPGLAGEPQYF. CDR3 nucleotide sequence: TGTGCCAGCAGCCCCGGACTGGCGGGGGAGCCCCAGTACTTC.

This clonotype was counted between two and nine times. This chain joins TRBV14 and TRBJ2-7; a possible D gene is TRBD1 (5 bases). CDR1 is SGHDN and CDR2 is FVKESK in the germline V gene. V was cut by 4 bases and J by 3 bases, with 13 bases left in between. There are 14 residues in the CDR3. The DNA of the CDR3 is TGTGCCAGCAGCCTTGAGACAGAAGTCTACGAGCAGTACGTC. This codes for CASSLETEVYEQYV.